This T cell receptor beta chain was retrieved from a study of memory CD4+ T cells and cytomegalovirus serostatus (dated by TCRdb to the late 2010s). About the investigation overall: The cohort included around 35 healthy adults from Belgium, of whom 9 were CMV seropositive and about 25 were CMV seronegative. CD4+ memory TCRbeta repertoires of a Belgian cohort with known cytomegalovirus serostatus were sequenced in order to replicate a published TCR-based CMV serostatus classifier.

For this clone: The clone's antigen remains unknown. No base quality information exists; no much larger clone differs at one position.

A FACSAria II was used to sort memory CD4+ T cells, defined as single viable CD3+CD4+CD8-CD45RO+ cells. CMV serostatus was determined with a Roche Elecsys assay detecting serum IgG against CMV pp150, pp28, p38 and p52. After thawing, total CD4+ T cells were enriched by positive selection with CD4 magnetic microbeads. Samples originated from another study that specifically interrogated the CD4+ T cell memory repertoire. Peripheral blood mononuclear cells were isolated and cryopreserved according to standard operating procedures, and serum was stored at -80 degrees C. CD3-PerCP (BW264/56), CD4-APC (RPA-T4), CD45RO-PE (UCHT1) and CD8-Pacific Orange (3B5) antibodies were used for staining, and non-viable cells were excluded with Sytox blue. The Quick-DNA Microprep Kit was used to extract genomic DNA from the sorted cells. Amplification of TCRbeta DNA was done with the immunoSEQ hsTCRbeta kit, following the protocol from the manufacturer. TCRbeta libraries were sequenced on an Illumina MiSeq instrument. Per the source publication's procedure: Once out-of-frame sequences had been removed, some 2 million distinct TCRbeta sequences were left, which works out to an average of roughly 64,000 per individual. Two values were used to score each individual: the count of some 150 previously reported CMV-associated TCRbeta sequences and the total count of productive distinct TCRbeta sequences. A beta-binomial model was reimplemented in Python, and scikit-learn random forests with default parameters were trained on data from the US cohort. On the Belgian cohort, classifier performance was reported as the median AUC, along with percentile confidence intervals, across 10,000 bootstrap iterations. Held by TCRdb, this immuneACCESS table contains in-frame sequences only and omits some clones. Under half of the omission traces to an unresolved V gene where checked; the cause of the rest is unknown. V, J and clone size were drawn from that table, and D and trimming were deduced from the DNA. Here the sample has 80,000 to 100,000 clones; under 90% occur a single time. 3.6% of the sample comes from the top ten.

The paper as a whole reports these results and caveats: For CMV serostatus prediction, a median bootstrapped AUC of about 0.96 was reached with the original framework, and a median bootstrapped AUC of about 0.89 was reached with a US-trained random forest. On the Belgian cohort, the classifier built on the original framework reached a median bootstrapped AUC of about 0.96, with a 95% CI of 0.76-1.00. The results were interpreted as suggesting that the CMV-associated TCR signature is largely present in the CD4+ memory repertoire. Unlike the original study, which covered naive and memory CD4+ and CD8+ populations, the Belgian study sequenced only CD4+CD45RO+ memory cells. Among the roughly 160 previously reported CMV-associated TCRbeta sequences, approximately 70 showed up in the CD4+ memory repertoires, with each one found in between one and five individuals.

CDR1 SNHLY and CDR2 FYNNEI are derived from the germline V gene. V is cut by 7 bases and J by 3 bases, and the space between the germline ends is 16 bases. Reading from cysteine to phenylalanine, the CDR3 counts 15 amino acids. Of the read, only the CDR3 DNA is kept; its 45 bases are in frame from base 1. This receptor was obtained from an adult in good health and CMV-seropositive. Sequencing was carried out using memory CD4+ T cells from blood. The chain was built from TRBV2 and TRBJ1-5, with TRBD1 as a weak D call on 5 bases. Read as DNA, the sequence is TGTGCCAGCATTCTGGGGCAAGGGAACAATCAGCCCCAGCATTTT. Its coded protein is CASILGQGNNQPQHF.